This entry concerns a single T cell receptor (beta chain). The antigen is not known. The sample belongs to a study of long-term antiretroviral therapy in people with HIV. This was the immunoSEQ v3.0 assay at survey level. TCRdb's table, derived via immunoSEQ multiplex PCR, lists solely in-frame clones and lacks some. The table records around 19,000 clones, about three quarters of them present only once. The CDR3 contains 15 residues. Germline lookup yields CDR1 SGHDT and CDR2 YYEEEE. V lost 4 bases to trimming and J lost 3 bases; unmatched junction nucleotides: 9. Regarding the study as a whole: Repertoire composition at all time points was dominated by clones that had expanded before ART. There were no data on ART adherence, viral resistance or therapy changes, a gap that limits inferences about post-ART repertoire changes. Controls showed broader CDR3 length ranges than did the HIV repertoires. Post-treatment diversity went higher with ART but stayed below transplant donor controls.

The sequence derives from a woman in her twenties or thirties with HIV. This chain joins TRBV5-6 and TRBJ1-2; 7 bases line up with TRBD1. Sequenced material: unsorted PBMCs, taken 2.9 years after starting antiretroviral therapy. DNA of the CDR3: TGTGCCAGCAGCCCCTACAGGGGACCCTACTATGGCTACACCTTC. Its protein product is CASSPYRGPYYGYTF.